This T cell receptor beta chain was observed in a study of T cells in Graves' hyperthyroidism and ophthalmopathy. Study summary: Peripheral blood collection took place at initial diagnosis, before any treatment. Study results and limitations: Prediction of ophthalmopathy progression came a median approximately 6.6 months pre-onset.

Template material for amplifying TCR beta CDR3 regions consisted of RNA transcripts. First-round RT-PCR of the TCR CDR3 relied on the HTBI primer set. TCRdb re-analysed the multiplex PCR reads in MiXCR, keeping a single row per CDR3 protein. The repertoire holds 310,000 or so distinct CDR3 sequences, with about 17% as singletons. At least ten counts were recorded for this clonotype. No antigen is known for it. The CDR3 sequence is 14 residues long. CDR1 is LGHNA and CDR2 is YSLEER in the germline V gene. The V segment lost 0 bases and the J segment 9 bases; nucleotides outside the gene matches: 2. It was uncontrolled infection, other autoimmune disease, pregnancy or lactation that excluded patients. Fresh peripheral blood, around 10 ml, yielded the PBMCs.

The source is a woman aged 60-70 years with Graves' ophthalmopathy. The material sequenced was blood. The genes are TRBV4-3 and TRBJ1-6, with 7 bases fitting TRBD1. The CDR3 nucleotides are TGCGCCAGCAGCCAAGAACAGGGGACTTCACCCCTCCACTTT. This sequence encodes CASSQEQGTSPLHF.